These T cell receptor beta chains were read from a single sample in a study of Graves' ophthalmopathy and Graves' hyperthyroidism. TCRdb passed the multiplex PCR reads through MiXCR, listing each CDR3 protein once. The sample records 35,000 to 45,000 distinct CDR3 sequences, about 50% being singletons. The sample consisted of peripheral blood. These receptor sequences come from an adult woman with stable Graves' hyperthyroidism. The CDR3 runs from the conserved cysteine through the conserved F or W. Fields, in order: CDR3 protein, CDR3 DNA, V gene, CDR3 length, clone size, J gene, D gene. D genes are given only for firm matches. Expanded clones are given a class, and other clones once, few, many or no size at all.

CASSPAQGPGGKLFF,TGTGCCAGCAGCCCAGCGCAGGGGCCCGGCGGAAAGCTGTTTTTT,TRBV7-3,15,NA,TRBJ2-2,NA
CASSFSADSYEQYF,TGTGCCAGCAGTTTTTCGGCAGACTCCTACGAGCAGTACTTC,TRBV28,14,many,TRBJ2-7,NA
CASTPGGGYEAQYF,TGCGCCAGCACCCCCGGGGGAGGGTATGAGGCCCAGTACTTC,TRBV5-1,14,NA,TRBJ2-5,TRBD2
CASSNRASYEQYF,TGTGCCAGCAGCAACAGGGCTTCCTACGAGCAGTACTTC,TRBV7-3,13,NA,TRBJ2-7,NA
CASSGDREARGANEKLFF,TGTGCCAGCAGTGGGGACAGGGAAGCGCGGGGAGCTAATGAAAAACTGTTTTTT,TRBV2,18,many,TRBJ1-4,TRBD1
CASSLTGGGGTEAFF,TGCGCCAGCAGCTTAACAGGGGGAGGGGGCACTGAAGCTTTCTTT,TRBV5-1,15,once,TRBJ1-1,TRBD1
CASSLGGQGNTEAFF,TGTGCCAGCAGCTTAGGAGGACAGGGGAACACTGAAGCTTTCTTT,TRBV5-8,15,many,TRBJ1-1,TRBD1
CASGQEASGSSYEQYF,TGTGCCAGCGGCCAAGAGGCTAGCGGGAGCTCCTACGAGCAGTACTTC,TRBV6-2/TRBV6-3,16,NA,TRBJ2-7,TRBD2
CASSNDSKETQYF,TGTGCCAGCAGTAATGACAGTAAGGAGACCCAGTACTTC,TRBV13,13,many,TRBJ2-5,NA
CASSQEAYSNQPQHF,TGTGCCAGCAGCCAAGAGGCTTATAGCAATCAGCCCCAGCATTTT,TRBV4-2,15,many,TRBJ1-5,NA
CASSRDPQETQYF,TGTGCCAGCAGCCGGGACCCCCAGGAGACCCAGTACTTC,TRBV27,13,many,TRBJ2-5,NA
CASNGYRDTEFFF,TGTGCTAGTAATGGGTATAGGGACACTGAATTTTTCTTT,TRBV19,13,NA,TRBJ1-1,NA
CASSSRAGNQPQHF,TGTGCCAGCAGTAGCAGGGCAGGCAATCAGCCCCAGCATTTT,TRBV2,14,NA,TRBJ1-5,NA
CASSLGQLETQYF,TGTGCCAGCAGCCTAGGACAGCTAGAGACCCAGTACTTC,TRBV5-5,13,many,TRBJ2-5,NA
CASSLSASGYQETQYF,TGCGCCAGCAGCTTGTCAGCTAGCGGGTACCAAGAGACCCAGTACTTC,TRBV5-1,16,once,TRBJ2-5,TRBD2
CASSRLQGARGNQPQHF,TGCGCCAGCAGCCGATTACAGGGGGCGCGGGGCAATCAGCCCCAGCATTTT,TRBV4-1,17,many,TRBJ1-5,TRBD1
CSASPAGTGNTGELFF,TGCAGTGCCAGCCCCGCCGGGACAGGGAACACCGGGGAGCTGTTTTTT,TRBV20-1,16,NA,TRBJ2-2,TRBD1
CASSLARGTGLNTEAFF,TGTGCCAGCAGCTTGGCCCGGGGGACAGGGTTGAACACTGAAGCTTTCTTT,TRBV6-5,17,NA,TRBJ1-1,TRBD1
CATSITGGLNTEAFF,TGTGCCACGTCGATAACAGGGGGTTTGAACACTGAAGCTTTCTTT,TRBV24-1,15,NA,TRBJ1-1,TRBD1
CASSLEIKNSPLHF,TGTGCCAGCAGCTTAGAAATTAAAAACTCACCCCTCCACTTT,TRBV7-2,14,many,TRBJ1-6,NA
CASSSKVSTDTQYF,TGTGCCAGCAGTTCCAAAGTTAGCACAGATACGCAGTATTTT,TRBV28,14,few,TRBJ2-3,NA
CASSARDRPYEQYF,TGTGCCAGCAGCGCCCGGGACAGACCCTACGAGCAGTACTTC,TRBV7-2,14,medium-sized,TRBJ2-7,TRBD1
CASSGAGNYGYTF,TGTGCCAGCTCGGGTGCAGGGAACTATGGCTACACCTTC,TRBV2,13,many,TRBJ1-2,NA
CSAHPQGATGETQYF,TGCAGTGCGCATCCACAGGGGGCGACGGGTGAGACCCAGTACTTC,TRBV20-1,15,NA,TRBJ2-5,TRBD1
CSATDPKDYEQYF,TGCAGTGCAACGGACCCAAAGGACTACGAGCAGTACTTC,TRBV20-1,13,many,TRBJ2-7,NA
CATSDLGLAGGPEYEQYF,TGTGCCACCAGTGATTTAGGACTAGCGGGAGGGCCTGAATACGAGCAGTACTTC,TRBV24-1,18,once,TRBJ2-7,TRBD2
CASSGPGQGYGYTF,TGTGCCAGCAGTGGACCGGGACAGGGTTATGGCTACACCTTC,TRBV6-1,14,NA,TRBJ1-2,TRBD1
CASSVLRNSSNEKLLF,TGTGCCAGCAGCGTACTCCGGAACAGCTCGAATGAAAAACTGCTTTTT,TRBV6-5,16,NA,TRBJ1-4,NA
CATSQPGNQPQHF,TGTGCCACCAGCCAGCCAGGCAATCAGCCCCAGCATTTT,TRBV24-1,13,many,TRBJ1-5,NA
CATSRVGQETQYF,TGTGCCACCAGCAGAGTGGGGCAAGAGACCCAGTACTTC,TRBV15,13,NA,TRBJ2-5,NA
CASSLNSYEQYF,TGTGCCAGCAGTTTAAACAGCTACGAGCAGTACTTC,TRBV27,12,many,TRBJ2-7,NA
CASRKVQQETQYF,TGCGCCAGCCGAAAGGTCCAACAAGAGACCCAGTACTTC,TRBV5-1,13,many,TRBJ2-5,NA
CSALAANTGELLF,TGCAGTGCCCTAGCGGCGAACACCGGGGAGCTGCTTTTT,TRBV20-1,13,NA,TRBJ2-2,TRBD2
CSDRVAEAFF,TGCAGTGACAGGGTTGCTGAAGCTTTCTTT,TRBV29-1,10,few,TRBJ1-1,TRBD1
CASSVAPGREDTQYF,TGTGCCAGCAGCGTGGCGCCCGGGAGGGAAGATACGCAGTATTTT,TRBV2,15,many,TRBJ2-3,TRBD2
CASRRRQETYEQYF,TGTGCCAGCAGGAGGAGGCAGGAAACCTACGAGCAGTACTTC,TRBV27,14,many,TRBJ2-7,NA
CASSPGTVNYEQYF,TGTGCCAGCAGTCCCGGGACAGTGAACTACGAGCAGTACTTC,TRBV7-8,14,few,TRBJ2-7,TRBD1
CASSGAGREEETQYF,TGCGCCAGCAGCGGGGCAGGAAGGGAGGAAGAGACCCAGTACTTC,TRBV5-1,15,many,TRBJ2-5,NA
CASSLGTGGGQPQHF,TGTGCCAGCAGCCTTGGGACAGGGGGCGGTCAGCCCCAGCATTTT,TRBV9,15,NA,TRBJ1-5,TRBD1
CASSPRTGQSYTF,TGTGCCAGCAGCCCCAGGACAGGGCAGAGCTACACCTTC,TRBV7-9,13,NA,TRBJ1-2,TRBD1
CASSAGTGDGYTF,TGTGCCAGCAGCGCAGGGACAGGGGATGGCTACACCTTC,TRBV9,13,NA,TRBJ1-2,TRBD1
CASSLAPWTGPNEKLFF,TGTGCCAGCAGCTTAGCCCCCTGGACAGGTCCTAATGAAAAACTGTTTTTT,TRBV7-6,17,NA,TRBJ1-4,TRBD1
CASSQGGQGANTIYF,TGCGCCAGCAGCCAAGGGGGGCAGGGGGCAAACACCATATATTTT,TRBV4-1,15,once,TRBJ1-3,TRBD1
CASRRQGANYGYTF,TGTGCCAGCAGGCGACAGGGAGCTAACTATGGCTACACCTTC,TRBV6-5,14,many,TRBJ1-2,TRBD1
CSARVRVGSTEAFF,TGCAGTGCTAGAGTCAGGGTTGGGAGCACTGAAGCTTTCTTT,TRBV20-1,14,few,TRBJ1-1,NA
CASRMSGTGNTGELFF,TGCGCCAGCAGGATGTCCGGGACAGGGAACACCGGGGAGCTGTTTTTT,TRBV5-1,16,NA,TRBJ2-2,TRBD1